This T cell receptor beta chain was obtained from a study of long-term antiretroviral therapy in people with HIV. The assay, immunoSEQ v3.0, was run at survey level. A target of about 35,000-55,000 T-cell genomes per sample was set for sequencing. Here immunoSEQ multiplex PCR was the method, and the copy in TCRdb shows in-frame clones only, minus some. The table shows approximately 17,000 clones, with around 85% occurring only once. CDR1 and CDR2 (germline): LGHNT, FRNRAP. The CDR3 runs to 11 residues. Trimming left V 3 bases short and J 7 bases short, with 6 bases between. As for this clone: Its matching antigen is unknown.

Whole-study results and caveats: After ART, diversity increased yet remained lower than transplant donor controls.

This TCR derives from a man aged 30 to 39 with HIV. The V call is TRBV12-5, the J call TRBJ1-1; D not resolved. Sequencing was performed on unsorted PBMCs, taken about 1.2 years before starting antiretroviral therapy. In DNA, the CDR3 is TGTGCTAGTGGTTTAGGGTTTGAAGCTTTCTTT. Translating it yields CASGLGFEAFF. The complete variable domain, with remaining parts taken from reference TRBV12-5 and TRBJ1-1, reads DARVTQTPRHKVTEMGQEVTMRCQPILGHNTVFWYRQTMMQGLELLAYFRNRAPLDDSGMPKDRFSAEMPDATLATLKIQPSEPRDSAVYFCASGLGFEAFFGQGTRLTVV.